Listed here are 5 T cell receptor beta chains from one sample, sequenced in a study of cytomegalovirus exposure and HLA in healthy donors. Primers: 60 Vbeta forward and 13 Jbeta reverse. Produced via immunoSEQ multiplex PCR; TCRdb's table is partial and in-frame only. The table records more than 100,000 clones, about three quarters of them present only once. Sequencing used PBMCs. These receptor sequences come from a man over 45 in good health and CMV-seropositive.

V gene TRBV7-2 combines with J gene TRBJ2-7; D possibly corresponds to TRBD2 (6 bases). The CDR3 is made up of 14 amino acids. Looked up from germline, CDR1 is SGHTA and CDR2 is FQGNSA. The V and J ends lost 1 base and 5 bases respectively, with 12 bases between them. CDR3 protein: CASSLGWGVHEQYF. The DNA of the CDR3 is TGTGCCAGCAGCTTAGGGTGGGGGGTCCACGAGCAGTACTTC.

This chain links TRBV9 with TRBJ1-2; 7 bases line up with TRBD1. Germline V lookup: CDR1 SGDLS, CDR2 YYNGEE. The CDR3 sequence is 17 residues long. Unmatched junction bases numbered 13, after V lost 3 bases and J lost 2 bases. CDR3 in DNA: TGTGCCAGCAGCGAGAGGGGGTCGGGACAGATCAACTATGGCTACACCTTC. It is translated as CASSERGSGQINYGYTF.

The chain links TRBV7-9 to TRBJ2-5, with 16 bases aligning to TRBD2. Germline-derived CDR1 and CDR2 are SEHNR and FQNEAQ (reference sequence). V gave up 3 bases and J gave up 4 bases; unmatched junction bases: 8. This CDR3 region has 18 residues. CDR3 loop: CASSFGTSGRAARETQYF. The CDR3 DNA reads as TGTGCCAGCAGCTTCGGGACTAGCGGGAGGGCGGCCAGAGAGACCCAGTACTTC. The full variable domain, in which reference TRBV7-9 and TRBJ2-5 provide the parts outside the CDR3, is DTGVSQNPRHKITKRGQNVTFRCDPISEHNRLYWYRQTLGQGPEFLTYFQNEAQLEKSRLLSDRFSAERPKGSFSTLEIQRTEQGDSAMYLCASSFGTSGRAARETQYFGPGTRLLVL.

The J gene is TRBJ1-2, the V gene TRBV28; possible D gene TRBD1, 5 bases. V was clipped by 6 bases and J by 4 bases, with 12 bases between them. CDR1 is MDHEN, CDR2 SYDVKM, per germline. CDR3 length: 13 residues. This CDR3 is CASSLTATYGYTF. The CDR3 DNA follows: TGTGCCAGCAGCCTGACAGCGACCTATGGCTACACCTTC.

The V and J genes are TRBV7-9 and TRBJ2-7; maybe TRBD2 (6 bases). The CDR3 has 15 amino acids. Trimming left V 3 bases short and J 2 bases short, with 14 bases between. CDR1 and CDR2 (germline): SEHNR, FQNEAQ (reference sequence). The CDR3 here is CASSFFPQRAYEQYF. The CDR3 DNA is TGTGCCAGCAGCTTTTTCCCCCAGCGGGCCTACGAGCAGTACTTC.